This TCR beta chain stems from a study of CD8 T cells in ankylosing spondylitis. Each TCR beta library was made by quantitative 5'-RACE that incorporated molecular barcodes. Each CDR3 protein gets one entry after TCRdb re-called the 5' RACE reads with MiXCR. The table records a few hundred thousand distinct CDR3 sequences, around 18% of them present only once. This clonotype occurred a few times. Antigen specificity is unknown. Study outcomes and limitations: Peripheral blood held disease-linked clones only at relatively low frequency, and these were CD8+. Fewer than ten highly homologous variants made up a TCR beta motif that seemed to typify ankylosing spondylitis blood.

Specimen: blood, either unsorted or a sorted T cell fraction (not recorded which). The TCR was taken from a male donor with ankylosing spondylitis or in good health (not recorded which).

The CDR3 spells CAITSTGITEAFF. The CDR3 region has the DNA TGTGCCATCACCTCAACAGGGATCACTGAAGCTTTCTTT. This rearrangement joins TRBV10-3 to TRBJ1-1; TRBD1 is a possible D gene (6 bases). This CDR3 has 13 residues. Germline CDR1 is ENHRY and CDR2 is SYGVKD. Trimming removed 7 bases at V and 4 bases at J, with 13 bases between.